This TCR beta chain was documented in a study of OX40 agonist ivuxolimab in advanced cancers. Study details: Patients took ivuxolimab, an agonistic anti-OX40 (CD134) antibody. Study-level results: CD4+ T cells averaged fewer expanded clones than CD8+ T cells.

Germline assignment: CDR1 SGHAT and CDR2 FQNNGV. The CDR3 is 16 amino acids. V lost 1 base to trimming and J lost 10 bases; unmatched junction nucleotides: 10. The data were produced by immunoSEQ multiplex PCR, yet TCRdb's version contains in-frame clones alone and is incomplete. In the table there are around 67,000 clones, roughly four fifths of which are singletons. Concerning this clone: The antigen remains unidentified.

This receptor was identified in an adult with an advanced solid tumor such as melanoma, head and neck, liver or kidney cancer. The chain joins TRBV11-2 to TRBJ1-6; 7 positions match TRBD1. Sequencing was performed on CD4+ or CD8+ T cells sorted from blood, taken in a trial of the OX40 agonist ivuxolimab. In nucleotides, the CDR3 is TGTGCCAGCAGCTTAGTTACGACAGGGTGGAGGTCACCCCTCCACTTT. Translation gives CASSLVTTGWRSPLHF. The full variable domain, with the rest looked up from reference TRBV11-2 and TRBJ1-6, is EAGVAQSPRYKIIEKRQSVAFWCNPISGHATLYWYQQILGQGPKLLIQFQNNGVVDDSQLPKDRFSAERLKGVDSTLKIQPAKLEDSAVYLCASSLVTTGWRSPLHFGNGTRLTVT.